This T cell receptor (beta chain) was recorded in a study of blood T cells in healthy people across ages. Germline CDR1 is DFQATT and CDR2 is SNEGSKA (reference sequence). V was shortened by 3 bases and J by 4 bases, with 10 bases between the two germline ends. The CDR3 has 13 residues. Points from the study as a whole: No conclusive comparison of naive versus antigen-experienced cells was possible with unsorted PBMCs.

This clonotype was seen more than once but under ten times. What it binds is not known. Then a second PCR, running about 6 to 11 cycles, was carried out with a sample-barcoded 5' primer and a J-beta primer mix. Each cDNA molecule received a tag from a template-switch adaptor that had 12 random nucleotides. At least 2.5 million CDR3-containing paired-end reads were obtained per sample. MiXCR was run by TCRdb on the 5' RACE reads, yielding one entry per CDR3 protein. The sample includes about 730,000 distinct CDR3 sequences, around 40% of them seen just once. Isolation recovered at least 7 million PBMCs from every sample.

Sequencing used blood. The TCR was taken from a woman in her fifties or sixties in good health. The chain recombines TRBV20-1 with TRBJ2-1, with D tentatively TRBD2 (6 bases). As DNA, the CDR3 is TGCAGTGCTAGGGCGGGAAAATACAATGAGCAGTTCTTC. Its translation is CSARAGKYNEQFF.